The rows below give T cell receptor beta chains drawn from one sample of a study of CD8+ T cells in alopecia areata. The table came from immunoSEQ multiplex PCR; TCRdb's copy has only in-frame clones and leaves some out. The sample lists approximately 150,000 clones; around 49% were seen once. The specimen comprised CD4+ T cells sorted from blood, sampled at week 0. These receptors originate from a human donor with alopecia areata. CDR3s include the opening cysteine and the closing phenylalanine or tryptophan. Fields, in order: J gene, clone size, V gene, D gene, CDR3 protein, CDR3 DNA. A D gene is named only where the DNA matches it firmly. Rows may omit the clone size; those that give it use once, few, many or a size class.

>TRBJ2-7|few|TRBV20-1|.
CSARDSYEQYF
TGCAGTGCTAGAGATTCCTACGAGCAGTACTTC
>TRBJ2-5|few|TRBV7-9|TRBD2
CASRTSGRVETQYF
TGTGCCAGCAGGACTAGCGGGAGGGTCGAGACCCAGTACTTC
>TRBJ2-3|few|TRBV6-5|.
CASRDTPDTQYF
TGTGCCAGCAGGGACACCCCAGATACGCAGTATTTT
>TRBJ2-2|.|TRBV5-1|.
CASSLSGELFF
TGCGCCAGCAGCTTGTCCGGGGAGCTGTTTTTT
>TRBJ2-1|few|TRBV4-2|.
CASSQALGTDSSYNEQFF
TGTGCCAGCAGCCAGGCACTCGGGACTGACAGCTCCTACAATGAGCAGTTCTTC
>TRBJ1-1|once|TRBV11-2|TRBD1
CASSIRQGVLTEAFF
TGTGCCAGCAGCATCCGACAGGGGGTACTCACTGAAGCTTTCTTT
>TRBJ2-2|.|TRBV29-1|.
CSAGRTGELFF
TGCAGCGCAGGGCGCACCGGGGAGCTGTTTTTT
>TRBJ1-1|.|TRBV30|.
CAWSVGGGGHTEAFF
TGTGCCTGGAGTGTGGGAGGGGGAGGGCACACTGAAGCTTTCTTT
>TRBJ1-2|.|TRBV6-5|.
CASRTTGQTAGYTF
TGTGCCAGCAGAACTACGGGCCAGACGGCAGGCTACACCTTC
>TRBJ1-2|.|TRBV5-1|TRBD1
CASSLGQGVGYGYTF
TGCGCCAGCAGCTTGGGACAGGGCGTCGGCTATGGCTACACCTTC
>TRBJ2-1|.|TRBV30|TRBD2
CAWNRRRGFYNEQFF
TGTGCCTGGAACCGCCGGCGGGGGTTCTACAATGAGCAGTTCTTC
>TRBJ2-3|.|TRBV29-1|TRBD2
CSVGTSGSLSTDTQYF
TGCAGCGTAGGGACTAGCGGGAGTCTAAGCACAGATACGCAGTATTTT
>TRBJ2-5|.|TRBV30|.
CAWSGSGPETQYF
TGTGCCTGGAGTGGCTCGGGCCCAGAGACCCAGTACTTC
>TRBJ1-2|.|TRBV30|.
CAWSGRRSFGYTF
TGTGCCTGGAGTGGCCGACGGTCCTTTGGCTACACCTTC
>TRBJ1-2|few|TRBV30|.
CAWRVGDLGGYTF
TGTGCCTGGAGAGTCGGGGATCTCGGGGGCTACACCTTC
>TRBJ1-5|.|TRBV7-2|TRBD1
CASSFGQGKHF
TGTGCCAGCAGCTTCGGACAGGGGAAGCATTTT
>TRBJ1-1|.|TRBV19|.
CASIGQRNTEAFF
TGTGCCAGTATAGGACAGAGGAACACTGAAGCTTTCTTT
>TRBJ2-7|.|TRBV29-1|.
CSVDDGSYEQYF
TGCAGCGTTGACGACGGTTCCTACGAGCAGTACTTC
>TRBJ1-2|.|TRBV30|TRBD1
CAWSVPTGQAGGYTF
TGTGCCTGGAGTGTCCCCACGGGACAGGCCGGGGGCTACACCTTC
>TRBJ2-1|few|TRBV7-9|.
CASSWGRGATNEQFF
TGTGCCAGCAGCTGGGGCAGGGGGGCGACCAATGAGCAGTTCTTC
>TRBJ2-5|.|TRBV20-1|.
CSGGVQETQYF
TGCAGTGGTGGGGTTCAAGAGACCCAGTACTTC
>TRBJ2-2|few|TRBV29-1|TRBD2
CSVEDGGRASGELFF
TGCAGCGTTGAAGACGGGGGGAGGGCGTCCGGGGAGCTGTTTTTT
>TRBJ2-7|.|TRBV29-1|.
CSVGRLGHYEQYF
TGCAGCGTTGGGCGGCTGGGGCACTACGAGCAGTACTTC
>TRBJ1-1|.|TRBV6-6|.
CASRKTDLNTEAFF
TGTGCCAGCAGGAAGACAGACCTGAACACTGAAGCTTTCTTT
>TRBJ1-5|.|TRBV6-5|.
CASSYAIAGNQPQHF
TGTGCCAGCAGTTACGCCATAGCAGGGAATCAGCCCCAGCATTTT
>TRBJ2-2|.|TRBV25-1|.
CASRGRTGELFF
TGTGCCTCTAGGGGAAGGACCGGGGAGCTGTTTTTT
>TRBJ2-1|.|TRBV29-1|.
CSVETPRSYNEQFF
TGCAGCGTTGAGACCCCCCGATCCTACAATGAGCAGTTCTTC
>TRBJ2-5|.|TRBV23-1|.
CASSPRVGDTQETQYF
TGCGCCAGCAGTCCTCGGGTGGGAGACACTCAAGAGACCCAGTACTTC
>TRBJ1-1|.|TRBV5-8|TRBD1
CASSSPGGLFRRDTEAFF
TGTGCCAGCAGCTCTCCAGGGGGGCTATTTCGTCGAGACACTGAAGCTTTCTTT
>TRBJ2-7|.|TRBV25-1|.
CASSPNVDSQYF
TGTGCCAGCAGCCCCAACGTGGACTCACAGTACTTC
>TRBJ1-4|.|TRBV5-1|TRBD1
CASSLRGPNEKLFF
TGCGCCAGCAGCCTAAGGGGGCCTAATGAAAAACTGTTTTTT
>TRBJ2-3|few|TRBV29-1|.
CSVDLSTDTQYF
TGCAGCGTTGACCTAAGTACAGATACGCAGTATTTT
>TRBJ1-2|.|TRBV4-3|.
CASSRGVGSWYGYTF
TGCGCCAGCAGCCGAGGAGTGGGGTCCTGGTATGGCTACACCTTC
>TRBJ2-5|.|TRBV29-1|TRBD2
CSVAIGTSLTSGTQYF
TGCAGCGTTGCCATTGGGACTAGCTTAACGTCGGGGACCCAGTACTTC
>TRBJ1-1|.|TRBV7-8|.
CASSWTVMNTEAFF
TGTGCCAGCAGCTGGACAGTTATGAACACTGAAGCTTTCTTT
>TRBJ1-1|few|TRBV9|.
CASSPSLDTYTEAFF
TGTGCCAGCAGCCCCTCCCTGGACACTTACACTGAAGCTTTCTTT
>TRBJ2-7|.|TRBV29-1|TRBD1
CSVGSQDRGSSYEQYF
TGCAGCGTTGGCTCTCAGGACAGGGGTAGCTCCTACGAGCAGTACTTC
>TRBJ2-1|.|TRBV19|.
CASRPRSPYNEQFF
TGTGCCAGTAGGCCCAGGAGTCCCTACAATGAGCAGTTCTTC
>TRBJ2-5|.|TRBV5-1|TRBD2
CASSLVTSEQETQYF
TGCGCCAGCAGCTTGGTAACTAGCGAGCAAGAGACCCAGTACTTC
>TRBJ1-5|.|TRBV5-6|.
CASSFGQHPGEPQHF
TGTGCCAGCAGCTTTGGTCAGCATCCGGGTGAACCCCAGCATTTT
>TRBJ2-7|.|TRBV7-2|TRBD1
CASSLGTGSPYEQYF
TGTGCCAGCAGCTTAGGGACAGGGTCGCCCTACGAGCAGTACTTC
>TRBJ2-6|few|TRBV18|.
CASSPLGGGVGGANVLTF
TGTGCCAGCTCACCACTTGGAGGGGGTGTTGGTGGGGCCAACGTCCTGACTTTC
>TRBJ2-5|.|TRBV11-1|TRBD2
CASSGGGNQETQYF
TGTGCCAGCAGCGGCGGGGGGAACCAAGAGACCCAGTACTTC
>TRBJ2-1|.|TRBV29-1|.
CSVAEVAPFF
TGCAGCGTTGCGGAAGTAGCGCCGTTCTTC
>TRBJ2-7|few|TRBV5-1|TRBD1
CASSPDRGNEQYF
TGCGCCAGCAGCCCGGACAGGGGGAACGAGCAGTACTTC
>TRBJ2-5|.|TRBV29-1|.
CSVVPTSSGTQYF
TGCAGCGTTGTCCCGACTAGTTCAGGGACCCAGTACTTC
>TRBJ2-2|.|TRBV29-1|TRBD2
CSASGRGYTGELFF
TGCAGCGCCAGCGGGAGGGGTTACACCGGGGAGCTGTTTTTT
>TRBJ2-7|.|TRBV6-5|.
CASSYVVRTNEQYF
TGTGCCAGCAGTTACGTTGTCAGAACCAACGAGCAGTACTTC
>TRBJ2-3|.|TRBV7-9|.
CASSSTDTQYF
TGTGCCAGCAGCTCCACAGATACGCAGTATTTT
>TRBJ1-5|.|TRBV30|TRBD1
CAWTGGSNQPQHF
TGTGCCTGGACAGGGGGGAGCAATCAGCCCCAGCATTTT
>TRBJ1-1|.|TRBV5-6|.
CASSLAGPRAEAFF
TGTGCCAGCAGCTTGGCAGGGCCTAGAGCTGAAGCTTTCTTT
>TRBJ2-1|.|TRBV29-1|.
CSVGPNSYNEQFF
TGCAGCGTTGGCCCGAACTCCTACAATGAGCAGTTCTTC
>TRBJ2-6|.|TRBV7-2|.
CASSLSSGANVLTF
TGTGCCAGCAGCCTATCCTCTGGGGCCAACGTCCTGACTTTC